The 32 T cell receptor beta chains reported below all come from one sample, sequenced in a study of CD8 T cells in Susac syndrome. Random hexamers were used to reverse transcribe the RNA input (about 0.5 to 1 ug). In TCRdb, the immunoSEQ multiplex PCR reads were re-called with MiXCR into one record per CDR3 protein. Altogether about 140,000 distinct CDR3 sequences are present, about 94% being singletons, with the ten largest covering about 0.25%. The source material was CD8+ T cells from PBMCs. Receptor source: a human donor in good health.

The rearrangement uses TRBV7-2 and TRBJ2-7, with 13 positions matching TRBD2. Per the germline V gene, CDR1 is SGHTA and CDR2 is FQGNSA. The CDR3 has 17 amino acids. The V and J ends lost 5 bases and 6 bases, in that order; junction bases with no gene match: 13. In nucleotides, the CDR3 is TGTGCCAGCAGCCCCTCTTGGACTAGCGGGAGAGGAGGCGAGCAGTACTTC. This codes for CASSPSWTSGRGGEQYF.

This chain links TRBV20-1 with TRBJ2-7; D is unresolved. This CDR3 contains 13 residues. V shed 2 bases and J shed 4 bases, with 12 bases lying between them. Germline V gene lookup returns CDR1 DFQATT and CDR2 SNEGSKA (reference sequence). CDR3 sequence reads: CSARSGGAYEQYF. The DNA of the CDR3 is TGCAGTGCTAGAAGTGGCGGAGCGTACGAGCAGTACTTC.

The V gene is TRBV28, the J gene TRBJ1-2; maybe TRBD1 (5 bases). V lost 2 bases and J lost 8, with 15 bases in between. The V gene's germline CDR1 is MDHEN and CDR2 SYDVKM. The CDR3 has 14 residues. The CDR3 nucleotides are TGTGCCAGCAGTTTACCCTCGGGGCTCGTGGGCTACACCTTC. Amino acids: CASSLPSGLVGYTF.

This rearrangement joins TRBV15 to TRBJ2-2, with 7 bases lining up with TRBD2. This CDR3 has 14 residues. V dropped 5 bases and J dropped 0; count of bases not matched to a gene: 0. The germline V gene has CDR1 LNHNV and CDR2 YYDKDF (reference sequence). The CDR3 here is CATSGRANTGELFF. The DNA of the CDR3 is TGTGCCACCAGCGGGAGGGCGAACACCGGGGAGCTGTTTTTT.

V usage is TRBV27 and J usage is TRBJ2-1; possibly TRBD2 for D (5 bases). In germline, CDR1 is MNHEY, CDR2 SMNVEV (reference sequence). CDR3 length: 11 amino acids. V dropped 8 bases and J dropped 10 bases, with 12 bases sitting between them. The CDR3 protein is CASFRGREQFF. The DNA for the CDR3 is TGTGCCAGCTTCCGGGGAAGGGAGCAGTTCTTC.

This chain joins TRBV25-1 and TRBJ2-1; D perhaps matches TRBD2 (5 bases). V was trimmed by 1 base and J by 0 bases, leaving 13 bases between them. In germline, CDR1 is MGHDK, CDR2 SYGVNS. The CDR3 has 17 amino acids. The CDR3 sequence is CASSESYRTSSYNEQFF. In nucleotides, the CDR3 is TGTGCCAGCAGTGAATCCTACCGAACTAGCTCCTACAATGAGCAGTTCTTC.

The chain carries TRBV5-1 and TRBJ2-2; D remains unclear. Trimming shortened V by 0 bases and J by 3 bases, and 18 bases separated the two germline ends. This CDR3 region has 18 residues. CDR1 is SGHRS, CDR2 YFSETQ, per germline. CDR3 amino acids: CASSLVLVPSAHTGELFF. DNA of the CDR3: TGCGCCAGCAGCTTGGTTCTTGTTCCGAGCGCTCACACCGGGGAGCTGTTTTTT.

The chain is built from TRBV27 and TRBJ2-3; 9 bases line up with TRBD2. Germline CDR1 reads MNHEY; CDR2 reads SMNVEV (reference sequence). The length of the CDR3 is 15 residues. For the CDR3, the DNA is TGTGCTATTAAGGCCAGGGTAGCGGGAGCAGATACGCAGTATTTT. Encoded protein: CAIKARVAGADTQYF.

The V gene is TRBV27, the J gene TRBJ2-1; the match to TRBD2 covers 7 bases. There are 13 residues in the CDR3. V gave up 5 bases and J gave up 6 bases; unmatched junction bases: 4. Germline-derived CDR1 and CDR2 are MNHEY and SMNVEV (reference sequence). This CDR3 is CASSRPGGNEQFF. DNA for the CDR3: TGTGCCAGCAGTCGTCCGGGGGGCAATGAGCAGTTCTTC.

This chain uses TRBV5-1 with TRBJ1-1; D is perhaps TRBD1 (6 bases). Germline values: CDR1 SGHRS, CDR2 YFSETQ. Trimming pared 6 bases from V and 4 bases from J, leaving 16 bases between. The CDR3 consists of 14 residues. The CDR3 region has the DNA TGCGCCAGCACCGTTACAGGGTTGGGCACTGAAGCTTTCTTT. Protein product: CASTVTGLGTEAFF.

In DNA, the CDR3 is TGCAGCGTCCTGGGATTTATGAACACTGAAGCTTTCTTT. This encodes CSVLGFMNTEAFF. This chain links TRBV29-1 with TRBJ1-1; D remains unclear. Germline-derived CDR1 and CDR2 are SQVTM and ANQGSEA. V was shortened by 6 bases and J by 0 bases, with 11 bases between the two germline ends. This CDR3 has 13 amino acids. The variable domain in full, completed from reference TRBV29-1 and TRBJ1-1, reads SAVISQKPSRDICQRGTSLTIQCQVDSQVTMMFWYRQQPGQSLTLIATANQGSEATYESGFVIDKFPISRPNLTFSTLTVSNMSPEDSSIYLCSVLGFMNTEAFFGQGTRLTVV.

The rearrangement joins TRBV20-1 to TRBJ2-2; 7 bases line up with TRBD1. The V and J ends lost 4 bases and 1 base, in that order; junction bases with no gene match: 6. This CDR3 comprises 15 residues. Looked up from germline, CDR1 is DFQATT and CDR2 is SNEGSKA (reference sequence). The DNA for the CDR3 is TGCAGTGCTAAACCGACAGGGATGAACACCGGGGAGCTGTTTTTT. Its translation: CSAKPTGMNTGELFF.

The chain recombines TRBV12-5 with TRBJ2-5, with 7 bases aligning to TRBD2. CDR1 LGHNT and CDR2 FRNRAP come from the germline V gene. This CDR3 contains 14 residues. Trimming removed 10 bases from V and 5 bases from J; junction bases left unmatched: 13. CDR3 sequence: CAINVGGPSETQYF. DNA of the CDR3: TGTGCTATCAACGTGGGAGGGCCCAGTGAGACCCAGTACTTC.

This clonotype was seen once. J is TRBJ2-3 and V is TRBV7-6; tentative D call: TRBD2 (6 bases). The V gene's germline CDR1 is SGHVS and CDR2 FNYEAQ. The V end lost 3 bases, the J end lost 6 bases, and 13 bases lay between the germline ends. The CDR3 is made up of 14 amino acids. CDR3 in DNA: TGTGCCAGCAGCTTGGGACTGGGGGTTGATACGCAGTATTTT. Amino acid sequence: CASSLGLGVDTQYF.

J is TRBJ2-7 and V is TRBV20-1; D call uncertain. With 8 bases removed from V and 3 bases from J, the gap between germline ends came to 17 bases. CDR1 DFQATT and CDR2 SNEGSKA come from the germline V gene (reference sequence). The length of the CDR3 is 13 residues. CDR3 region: CSLSIGLLYEQYF. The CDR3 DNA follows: TGCAGTTTGAGCATTGGCCTACTCTACGAGCAGTACTTC.

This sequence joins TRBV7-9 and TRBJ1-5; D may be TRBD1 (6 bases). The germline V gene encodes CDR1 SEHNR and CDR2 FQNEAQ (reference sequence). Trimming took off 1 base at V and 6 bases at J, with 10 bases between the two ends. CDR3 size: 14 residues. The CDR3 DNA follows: TGTGCCAGCAGCTTAGGACAGGCGCGTCAGCCCCAGCATTTT. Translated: CASSLGQARQPQHF.

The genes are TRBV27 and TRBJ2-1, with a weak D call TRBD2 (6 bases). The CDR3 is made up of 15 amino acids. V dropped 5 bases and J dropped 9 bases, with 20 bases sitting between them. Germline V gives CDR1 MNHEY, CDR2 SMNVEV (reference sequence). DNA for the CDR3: TGTGCCAGCAGTCCCGGGACTGAGGGGCAGGGTGAGCAGTTCTTC. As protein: CASSPGTEGQGEQFF.

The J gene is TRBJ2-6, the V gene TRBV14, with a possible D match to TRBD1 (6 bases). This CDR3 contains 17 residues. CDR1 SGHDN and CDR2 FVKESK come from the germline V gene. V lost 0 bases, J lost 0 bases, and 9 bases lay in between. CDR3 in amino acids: CASSQETGSSGANVLTF. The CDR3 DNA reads TGTGCCAGCAGCCAAGAAACAGGGAGCTCTGGGGCCAACGTCCTGACTTTC.

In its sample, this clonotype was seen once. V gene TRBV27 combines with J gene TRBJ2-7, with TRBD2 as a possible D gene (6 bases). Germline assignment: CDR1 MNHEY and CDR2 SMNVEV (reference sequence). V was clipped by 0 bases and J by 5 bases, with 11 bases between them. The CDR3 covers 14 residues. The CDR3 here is CASSLSGGGHEQYF. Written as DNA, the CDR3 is TGTGCCAGCAGTTTATCGGGAGGAGGGCACGAGCAGTACTTC.

In DNA, the CDR3 is TGCGCCAGCAGCTTGGATGGGACAGGGCTGTACGAGCAGTACTTC. Translated, it gives CASSLDGTGLYEQYF. The J gene is TRBJ2-7, the V gene TRBV5-1; TRBD1 agrees at 9 bases. Per germline, CDR1 SGHRS and CDR2 YFSETQ. The CDR3 spans 15 residues. Losses at the gene ends were 0 bases for V and 4 bases for J; bases not matched to a gene: 5.

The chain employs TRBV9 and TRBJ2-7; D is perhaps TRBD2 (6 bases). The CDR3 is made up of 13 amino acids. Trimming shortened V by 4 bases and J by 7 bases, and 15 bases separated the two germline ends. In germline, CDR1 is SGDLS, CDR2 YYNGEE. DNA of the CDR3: TGTGCCAGCAGCCCCATGAACGGAGGGGAGCAGTACTTC. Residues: CASSPMNGGEQYF.

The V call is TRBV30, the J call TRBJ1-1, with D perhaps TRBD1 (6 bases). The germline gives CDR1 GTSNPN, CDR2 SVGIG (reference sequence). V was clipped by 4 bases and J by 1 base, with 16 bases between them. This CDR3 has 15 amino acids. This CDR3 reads CAWTRTGPGNTEAFF. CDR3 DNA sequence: TGTGCCTGGACTCGCACAGGGCCAGGGAACACTGAAGCTTTCTTT. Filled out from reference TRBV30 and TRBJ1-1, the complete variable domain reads SQTIHQWPATLVQPVGSPLSLECTVEGTSNPNLYWYRQAAGRGLQLLFYSVGIGQISSEVPQNLSASRPQDRQFILSSKKLLLSDSGFYLCAWTRTGPGNTEAFFGQGTRLTVV.

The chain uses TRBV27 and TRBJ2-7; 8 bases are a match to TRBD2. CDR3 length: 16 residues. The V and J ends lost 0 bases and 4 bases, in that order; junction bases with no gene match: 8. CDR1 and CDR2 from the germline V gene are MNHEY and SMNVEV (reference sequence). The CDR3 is CASSLSRLAGTYEQYF. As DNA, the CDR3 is TGTGCCAGCAGTTTATCGCGGCTAGCGGGCACTTACGAGCAGTACTTC.

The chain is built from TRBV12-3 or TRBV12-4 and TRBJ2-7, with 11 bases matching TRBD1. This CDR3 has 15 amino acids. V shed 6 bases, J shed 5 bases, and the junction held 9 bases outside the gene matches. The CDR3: CASSPPGQGVNEQYF. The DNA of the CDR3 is TGTGCCAGCAGCCCCCCGGGACAGGGGGTAAACGAGCAGTACTTC.

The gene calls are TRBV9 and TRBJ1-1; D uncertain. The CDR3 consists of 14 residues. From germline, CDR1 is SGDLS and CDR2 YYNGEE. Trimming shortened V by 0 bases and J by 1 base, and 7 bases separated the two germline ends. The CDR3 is CASSVAGSNTEAFF. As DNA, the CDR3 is TGTGCCAGCAGCGTAGCAGGCTCGAACACTGAAGCTTTCTTT.

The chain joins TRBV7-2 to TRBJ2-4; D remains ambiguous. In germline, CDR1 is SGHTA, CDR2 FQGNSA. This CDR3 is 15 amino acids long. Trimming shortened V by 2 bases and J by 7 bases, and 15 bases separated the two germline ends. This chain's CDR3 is CASSLNRGAENIQYF. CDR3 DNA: TGTGCCAGCAGCTTAAATAGAGGAGCTGAGAACATTCAGTACTTC. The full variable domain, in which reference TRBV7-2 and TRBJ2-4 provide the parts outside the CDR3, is GAGVSQSPSNKVTEKGKDVELRCDPISGHTALYWYRQSLGQGLEFLIYFQGNSAPDKSGLPSDRFSAERTGGSVSTLTIQRTQQEDSAVYLCASSLNRGAENIQYFGAGTRLSVL.

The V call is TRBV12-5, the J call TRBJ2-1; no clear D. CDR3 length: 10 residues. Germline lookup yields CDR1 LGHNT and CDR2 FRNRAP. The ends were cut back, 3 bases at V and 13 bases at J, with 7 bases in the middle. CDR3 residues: CASGFELQFF. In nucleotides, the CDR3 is TGTGCTAGTGGTTTTGAATTACAGTTCTTC.

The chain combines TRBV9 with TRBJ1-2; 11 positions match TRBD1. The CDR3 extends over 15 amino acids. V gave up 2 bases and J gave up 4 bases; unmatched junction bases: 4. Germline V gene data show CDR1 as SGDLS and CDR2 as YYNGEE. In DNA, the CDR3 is TGTGCCAGCAGCGTGGGACAGGGGGATATCTATGGCTACACCTTC. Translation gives CASSVGQGDIYGYTF.

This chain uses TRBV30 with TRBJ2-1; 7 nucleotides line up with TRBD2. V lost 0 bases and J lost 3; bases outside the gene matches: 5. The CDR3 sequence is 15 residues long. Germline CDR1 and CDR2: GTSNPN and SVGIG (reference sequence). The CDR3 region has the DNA TGTGCCTGGAGTGTAGCTACTAGCGACTACAATGAGCAGTTCTTC. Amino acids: CAWSVATSDYNEQFF. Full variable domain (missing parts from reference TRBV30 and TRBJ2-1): SQTIHQWPATLVQPVGSPLSLECTVEGTSNPNLYWYRQAAGRGLQLLFYSVGIGQISSEVPQNLSASRPQDRQFILSSKKLLLSDSGFYLCAWSVATSDYNEQFFGPGTRLTVL.

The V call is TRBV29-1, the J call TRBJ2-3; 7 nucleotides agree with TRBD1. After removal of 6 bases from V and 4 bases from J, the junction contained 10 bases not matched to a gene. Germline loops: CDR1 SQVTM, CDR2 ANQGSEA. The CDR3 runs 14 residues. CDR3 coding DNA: TGCAGCGTAGACACAGGGGAAGGGCCAGATACGCAGTATTTT. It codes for CSVDTGEGPDTQYF.

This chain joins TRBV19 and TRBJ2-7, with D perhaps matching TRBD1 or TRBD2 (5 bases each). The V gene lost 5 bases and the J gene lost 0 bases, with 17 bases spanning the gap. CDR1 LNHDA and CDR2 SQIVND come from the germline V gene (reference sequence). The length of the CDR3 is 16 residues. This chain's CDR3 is CASSAPGTRRSYEQYF. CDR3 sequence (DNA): TGTGCCAGTAGTGCCCCCGGGACCCGCCGCTCCTACGAGCAGTACTTC.

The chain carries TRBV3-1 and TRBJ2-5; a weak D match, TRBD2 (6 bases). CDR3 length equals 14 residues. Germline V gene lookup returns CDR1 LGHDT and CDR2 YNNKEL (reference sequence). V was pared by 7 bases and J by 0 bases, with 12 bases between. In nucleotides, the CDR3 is TGTGCCAGCACTGATAGCGGATACCAAGAGACCCAGTACTTC. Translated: CASTDSGYQETQYF.